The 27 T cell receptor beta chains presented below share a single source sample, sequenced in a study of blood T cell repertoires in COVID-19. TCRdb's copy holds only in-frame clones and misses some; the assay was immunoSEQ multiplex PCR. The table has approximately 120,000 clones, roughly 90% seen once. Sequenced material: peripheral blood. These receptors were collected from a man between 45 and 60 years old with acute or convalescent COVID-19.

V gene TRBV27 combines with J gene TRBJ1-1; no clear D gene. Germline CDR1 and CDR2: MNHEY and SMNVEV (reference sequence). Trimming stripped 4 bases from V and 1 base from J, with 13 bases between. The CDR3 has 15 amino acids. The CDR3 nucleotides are TGTGCCAGCAGTTCCCTACCGAACCGGAACACTGAAGCTTTCTTT. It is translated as CASSSLPNRNTEAFF.

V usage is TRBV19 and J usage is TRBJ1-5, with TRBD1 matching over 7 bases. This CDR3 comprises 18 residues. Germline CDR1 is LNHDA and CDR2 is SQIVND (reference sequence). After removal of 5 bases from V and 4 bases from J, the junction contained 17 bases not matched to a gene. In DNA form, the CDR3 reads TGTGCCAGTAGTGGAAAAGGCACAGGGGTTTTGGGGAATCAGCCCCAGCATTTT. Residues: CASSGKGTGVLGNQPQHF.

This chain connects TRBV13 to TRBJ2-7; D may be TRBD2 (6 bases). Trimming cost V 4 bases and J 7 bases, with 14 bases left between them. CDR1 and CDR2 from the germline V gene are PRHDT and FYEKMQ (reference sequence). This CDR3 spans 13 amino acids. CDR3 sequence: CASSSLLAKEQYF. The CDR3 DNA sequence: TGTGCCAGCAGCTCCCTACTAGCCAAAGAGCAGTACTTC.

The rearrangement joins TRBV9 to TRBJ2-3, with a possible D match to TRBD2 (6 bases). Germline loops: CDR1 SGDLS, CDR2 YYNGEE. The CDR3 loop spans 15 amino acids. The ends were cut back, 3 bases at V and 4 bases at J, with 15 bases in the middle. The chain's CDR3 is CASSAAGKGADTQYF. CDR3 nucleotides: TGTGCCAGCAGCGCGGCGGGGAAAGGGGCAGATACGCAGTATTTT.

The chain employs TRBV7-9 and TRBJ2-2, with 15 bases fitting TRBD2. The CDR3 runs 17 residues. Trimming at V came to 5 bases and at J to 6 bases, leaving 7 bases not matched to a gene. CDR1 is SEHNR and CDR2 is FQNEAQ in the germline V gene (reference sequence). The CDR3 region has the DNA TGTGCCAGCAGCCGGGGACTAGCGGGAGGTTATCCCGGGGAGCTGTTTTTT. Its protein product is CASSRGLAGGYPGELFF.

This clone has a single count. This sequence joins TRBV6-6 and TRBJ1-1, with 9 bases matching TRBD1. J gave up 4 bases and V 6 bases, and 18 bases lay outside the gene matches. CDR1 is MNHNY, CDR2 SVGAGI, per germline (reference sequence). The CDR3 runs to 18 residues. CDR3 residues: CASSRRTGTGKVSTEAFF. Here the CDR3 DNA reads TGTGCCAGCAGCCGACGGACCGGGACAGGGAAGGTTAGCACTGAAGCTTTCTTT.

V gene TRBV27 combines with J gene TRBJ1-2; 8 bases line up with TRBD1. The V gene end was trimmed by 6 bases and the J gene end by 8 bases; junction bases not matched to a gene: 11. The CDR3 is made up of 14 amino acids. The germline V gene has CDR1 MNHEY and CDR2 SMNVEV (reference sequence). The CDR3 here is CASSPRQGSRGYTF. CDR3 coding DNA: TGTGCCAGCAGCCCGAGACAGGGGTCACGGGGCTACACCTTC.

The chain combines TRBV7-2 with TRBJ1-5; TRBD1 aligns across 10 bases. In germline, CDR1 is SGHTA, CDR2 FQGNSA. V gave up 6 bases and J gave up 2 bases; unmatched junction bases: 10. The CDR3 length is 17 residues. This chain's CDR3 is CASSQTGGSVGNQPQHF. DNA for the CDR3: TGTGCCAGCAGTCAGACAGGGGGCTCCGTCGGCAATCAGCCCCAGCATTTT.

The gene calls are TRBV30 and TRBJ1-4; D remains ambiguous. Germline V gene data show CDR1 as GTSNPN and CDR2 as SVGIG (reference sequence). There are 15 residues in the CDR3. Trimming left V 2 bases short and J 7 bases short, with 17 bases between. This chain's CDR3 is CAWSLNGVIGEKLFF. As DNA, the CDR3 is TGTGCCTGGAGTTTAAACGGGGTTATTGGTGAAAAACTGTTTTTT.

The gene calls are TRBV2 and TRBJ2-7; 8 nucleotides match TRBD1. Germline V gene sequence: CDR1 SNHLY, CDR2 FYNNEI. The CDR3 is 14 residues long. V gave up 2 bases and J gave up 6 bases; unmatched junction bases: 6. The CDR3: CASSEQGAFGEQYF. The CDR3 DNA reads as TGTGCCAGCAGTGAACAGGGGGCCTTTGGCGAGCAGTACTTC. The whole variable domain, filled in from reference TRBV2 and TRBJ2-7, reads EPEVTQTPSHQVTQMGQEVILRCVPISNHLYFYWYRQILGQKVEFLVSFYNNEISEKSEIFDDQFSVERPDGSNFTLKIRSTKLEDSAMYFCASSEQGAFGEQYFGPGTRLTVT.

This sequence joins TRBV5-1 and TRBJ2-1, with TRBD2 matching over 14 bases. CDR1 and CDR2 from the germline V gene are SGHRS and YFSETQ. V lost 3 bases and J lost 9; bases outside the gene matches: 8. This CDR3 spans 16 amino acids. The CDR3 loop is CASSSPGLAGAIEQFF. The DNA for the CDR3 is TGCGCCAGCAGCTCCCCGGGACTAGCGGGAGCGATTGAGCAGTTCTTC.

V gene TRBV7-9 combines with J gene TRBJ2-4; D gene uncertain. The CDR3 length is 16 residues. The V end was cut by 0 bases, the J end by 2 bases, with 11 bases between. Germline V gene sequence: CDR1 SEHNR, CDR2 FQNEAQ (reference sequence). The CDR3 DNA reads TGTGCCAGCAGCTTAGCCGGCCTAGGAACCAAAAACATTCAGTACTTC. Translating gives CASSLAGLGTKNIQYF. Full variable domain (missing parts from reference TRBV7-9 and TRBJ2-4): DTGVSQNPRHKITKRGQNVTFRCDPISEHNRLYWYRQTLGQGPEFLTYFQNEAQLEKSRLLSDRFSAERPKGSFSTLEIQRTEQGDSAMYLCASSLAGLGTKNIQYFGAGTRLSVL.

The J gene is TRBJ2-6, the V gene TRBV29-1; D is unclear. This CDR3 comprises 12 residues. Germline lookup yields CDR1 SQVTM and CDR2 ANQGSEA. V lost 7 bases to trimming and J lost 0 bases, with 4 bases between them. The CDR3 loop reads CSAISGANVLTF. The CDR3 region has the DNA TGCAGCGCCATCTCTGGGGCCAACGTCCTGACTTTC.

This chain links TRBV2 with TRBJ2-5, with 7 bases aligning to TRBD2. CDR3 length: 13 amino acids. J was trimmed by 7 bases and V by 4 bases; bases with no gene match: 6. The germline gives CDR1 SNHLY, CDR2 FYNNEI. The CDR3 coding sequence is TGTGCCAGCAGTGGGGGAGGGTCGGGGACCCAGTACTTC. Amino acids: CASSGGGSGTQYF. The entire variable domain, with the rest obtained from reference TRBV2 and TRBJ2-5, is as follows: EPEVTQTPSHQVTQMGQEVILRCVPISNHLYFYWYRQILGQKVEFLVSFYNNEISEKSEIFDDQFSVERPDGSNFTLKIRSTKLEDSAMYFCASSGGGSGTQYFGPGTRLLVL.

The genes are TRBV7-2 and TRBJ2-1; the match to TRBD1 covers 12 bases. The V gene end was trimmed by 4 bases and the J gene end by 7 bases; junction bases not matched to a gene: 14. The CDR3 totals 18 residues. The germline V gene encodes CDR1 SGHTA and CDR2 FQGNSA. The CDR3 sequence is CASSSHPGQGAKKNEQFF. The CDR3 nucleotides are TGTGCCAGCAGCTCACATCCGGGACAGGGGGCGAAGAAGAATGAGCAGTTCTTC.

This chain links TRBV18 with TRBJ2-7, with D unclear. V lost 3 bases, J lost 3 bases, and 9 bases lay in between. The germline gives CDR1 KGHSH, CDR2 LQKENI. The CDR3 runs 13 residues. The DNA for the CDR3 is TGTGCCAGCTCACCTACAACAGACTACGAGCAGTACTTC. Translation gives CASSPTTDYEQYF.

As DNA, the CDR3 is TGTGCCAGCAGCTTGTACGCCAGGGAGACCCAGTACTTC. Translating it yields CASSLYARETQYF. The V gene is TRBV5-5, the J gene TRBJ2-5, with unresolved D. Trimming removed 1 base at V and 5 bases at J, with 9 bases between. This CDR3 spans 13 amino acids. Germline loops: CDR1 SGHKS, CDR2 YYEKEE (reference sequence).

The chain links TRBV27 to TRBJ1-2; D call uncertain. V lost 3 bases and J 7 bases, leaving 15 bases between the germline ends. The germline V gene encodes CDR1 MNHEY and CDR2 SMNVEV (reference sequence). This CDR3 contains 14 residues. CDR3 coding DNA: TGTGCCAGCAGTTTGAAGCCTAACCGAGGTGGCTACACCTTC. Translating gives CASSLKPNRGGYTF.

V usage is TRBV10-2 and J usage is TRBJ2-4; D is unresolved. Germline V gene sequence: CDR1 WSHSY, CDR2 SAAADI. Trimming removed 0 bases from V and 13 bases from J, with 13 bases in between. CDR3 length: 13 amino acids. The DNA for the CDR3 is TGCGCCAGCAGTGAGTCGGCTACTAATCCCCAGTACTTC. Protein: CASSESATNPQYF.

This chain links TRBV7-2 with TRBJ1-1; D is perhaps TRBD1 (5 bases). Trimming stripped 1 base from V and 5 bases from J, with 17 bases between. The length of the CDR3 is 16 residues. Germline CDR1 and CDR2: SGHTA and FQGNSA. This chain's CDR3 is CASSLVGIREGTEAFF. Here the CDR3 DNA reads TGTGCCAGCAGCTTAGTAGGAATCAGGGAAGGAACTGAAGCTTTCTTT.

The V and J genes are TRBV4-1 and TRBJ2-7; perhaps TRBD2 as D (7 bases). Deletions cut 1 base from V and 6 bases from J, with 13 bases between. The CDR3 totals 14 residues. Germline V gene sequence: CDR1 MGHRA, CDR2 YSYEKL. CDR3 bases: TGCGCCAGCAGCCAAGCCGGGGGGCGCGGCGAGCAGTACTTC. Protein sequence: CASSQAGGRGEQYF.

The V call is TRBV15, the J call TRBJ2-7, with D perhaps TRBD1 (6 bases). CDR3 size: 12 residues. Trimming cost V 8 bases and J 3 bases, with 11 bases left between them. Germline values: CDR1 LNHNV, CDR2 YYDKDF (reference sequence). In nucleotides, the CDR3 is TGTGCCACCGAGGGGGATGGCTACGAGCAGTACTTC. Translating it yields CATEGDGYEQYF.

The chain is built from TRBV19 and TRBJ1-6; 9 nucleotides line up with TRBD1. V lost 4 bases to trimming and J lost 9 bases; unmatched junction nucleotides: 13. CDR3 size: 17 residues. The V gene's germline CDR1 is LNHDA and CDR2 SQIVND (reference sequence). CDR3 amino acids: CASSTSPGQGHGSPLHF. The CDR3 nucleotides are TGTGCCAGTAGTACTTCTCCGGGACAGGGACATGGTTCACCCCTCCACTTT.

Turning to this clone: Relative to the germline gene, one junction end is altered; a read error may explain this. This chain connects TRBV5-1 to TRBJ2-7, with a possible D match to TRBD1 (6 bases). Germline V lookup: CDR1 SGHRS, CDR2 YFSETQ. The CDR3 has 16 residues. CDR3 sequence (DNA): TGCGCCAGCAGTATGGGGTGGGGGCTCGACTCCAACGAGCAGTACTTC. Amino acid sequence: CASSMGWGLDSNEQYF.

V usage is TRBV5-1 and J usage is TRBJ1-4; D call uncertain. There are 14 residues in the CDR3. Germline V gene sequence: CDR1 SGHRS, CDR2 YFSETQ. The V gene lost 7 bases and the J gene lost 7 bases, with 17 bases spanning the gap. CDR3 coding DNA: TGCGCCAGCCGTGACGTCCGAGGTGGTGAAAAACTGTTTTTT. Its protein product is CASRDVRGGEKLFF.

This chain's CDR3 is CASQGLAGYEQYF. The CDR3, as DNA: TGTGCCAGTCAGGGACTAGCGGGCTACGAGCAGTACTTC. The V and J genes are TRBV6-5 and TRBJ2-7, with 12 bases aligning to TRBD2. The V gene's germline CDR1 is MNHEY and CDR2 SVGAGI. This CDR3 is built from 13 residues. V shed 9 bases, J shed 3 bases, and the junction held 3 bases outside the gene matches.

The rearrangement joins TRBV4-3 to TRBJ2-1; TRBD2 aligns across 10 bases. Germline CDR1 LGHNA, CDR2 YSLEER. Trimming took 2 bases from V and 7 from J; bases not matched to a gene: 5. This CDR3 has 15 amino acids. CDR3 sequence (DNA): TGCGCCAGCAGCCAACCGGGACTAGCGATAAATGAGCAGTTCTTC. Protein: CASSQPGLAINEQFF.